This entry features one T cell receptor beta chain sequence. Its specificity is unknown. Germline CDR1 and CDR2: SGHVS and FQNEAQ. The CDR3 has 13 amino acids. The ends were cut back, 4 bases at V and 4 bases at J, with 10 bases in the middle. The entry originates in a study of cytomegalovirus exposure and HLA in healthy donors. Overall study results and limits: Across donors, most TCRs were seen rarely, yet some public ones were widespread. In vitro testing confirmed a few CMV-associated chains as specific for CMV antigens. Cytomegalovirus status was reportedly diagnosed by the classifier with high specificity and sensitivity.

Profiled with immunoSEQ multiplex PCR; TCRdb holds only in-frame clones, not every one. The sample carries around 400,000 clones, 86% recorded once. The V and J genes are TRBV7-8 and TRBJ1-2, with D perhaps matching TRBD1 (6 bases). The TCR originated in a woman aged 18-29 years in good health and CMV-seronegative. The specimen sequenced was PBMCs. The CDR3 nucleotides are TGTGCCAGCAGCTCGGGACATGTCTATGGCTACACCTTC. Translated, it gives CASSSGHVYGYTF.